These 9 T cell receptor beta chains originate from one sample sequenced in a study of cytomegalovirus exposure and HLA in healthy donors. PCR involved 60 Vbeta and 13 Jbeta primers. Using immunoSEQ multiplex PCR, the repertoire was profiled, and TCRdb retains in-frame clones only, with some absent. Of fewer than 130,000 clones in the sample, 60% to 85% are singletons; the top ten hold 2.5% to 3%. The sample comprised PBMCs. Receptors were obtained from an older woman in good health and CMV-seropositive.

CDR3: CSAGLASNEQFF. The CDR3 DNA sequence: TGCAGCGCGGGACTAGCGAGTAATGAGCAGTTCTTC. This rearrangement joins TRBV29-1 to TRBJ2-1; 10 bases map to TRBD2. Germline CDR1 is SQVTM and CDR2 is ANQGSEA. J gave up 7 bases and V 7 bases, and 4 bases lay outside the gene matches. The CDR3 runs 12 residues.

This clone was detected once. V usage is TRBV5-4 and J usage is TRBJ2-5; 8 positions match TRBD2. The DNA end is more similar to TRBJ2-7, so the J call may be wrong. The CDR3 contains 16 residues. The germline V gene has CDR1 SGHNT and CDR2 YYREEE (reference sequence). The CDR3 DNA reads as TGTGCCAGCAGCTTGAGTAGGGGAGCGGGAGTTGACGAGCAGTACTTC. This gives the protein CASSLSRGAGVDEQYF.

The J gene is TRBJ1-1, the V gene TRBV6-5; 7 bases fit TRBD1. CDR1 MNHEY and CDR2 SVGAGI come from the germline V gene. The J segment lost 8 bases and the V segment lost 0 bases, leaving 3 bases of the junction unmatched. This CDR3 spans 13 amino acids. CDR3 sequence (DNA): TGTGCCAGCAGTTACTCGGTACAGGGGGAAGCTTTCTTT. Protein sequence: CASSYSVQGEAFF.

The chain combines TRBV4-2 with TRBJ2-1; possibly TRBD2 for D (6 bases). V was clipped by 3 bases and J by 11 bases, with 20 bases between them. Germline V gives CDR1 LGHNA, CDR2 YNFKEQ. The CDR3 is made up of 15 amino acids. DNA for the CDR3: TGTGCCAGCAGCCAGACGGGGGACCTACTCCTTCAGCAGTTCTTC. Protein product: CASSQTGDLLLQQFF.

V gene TRBV5-5 combines with J gene TRBJ1-3; the D gene is possibly TRBD1 (5 bases). CDR3 length equals 12 residues. Trimming removed 0 bases at V and 9 bases at J, with 7 bases between. CDR1 SGHKS and CDR2 YYEKEE come from the germline V gene (reference sequence). In DNA form, the CDR3 reads TGTGCCAGCAGCTTGGGCGGGGCCACCATATATTTT. Protein product: CASSLGGATIYF.

The CDR3 DNA is TGTGCCAGCAGTGAAGGATTCGGGAAGACCCAGTACTTC. This codes for CASSEGFGKTQYF. The chain employs TRBV6-4 and TRBJ2-5; TRBD2 is a possible D gene (5 bases). Germline CDR1 reads MRHNA; CDR2 reads SNTAGT. There are 13 residues in the CDR3. Trimming took 3 bases from V and 6 from J, leaving 11 bases between them.

The rearrangement uses TRBV7-3 and TRBJ2-6; 9 bases line up with TRBD2. Germline V gene lookup returns CDR1 SGHTA and CDR2 FQGTGA. The CDR3 is 17 residues long. The V gene end was trimmed by 5 bases and the J gene end by 3 bases; junction bases not matched to a gene: 8. This CDR3 is CASSLSGRSVGANVLTF. In DNA, the CDR3 is TGTGCCAGCAGCCTTAGCGGGAGAAGTGTTGGGGCCAACGTCCTGACTTTC. The full variable domain, with the rest looked up from reference TRBV7-3 and TRBJ2-6, is GAGVSQTPSNKVTEKGKYVELRCDPISGHTALYWYRQSLGQGPEFLIYFQGTGAADDSGLPNDRFFAVRPEGSVSTLKIQRTERGDSAVYLCASSLSGRSVGANVLTFGAGSRLTVL.

The chain couples TRBV7-6 to TRBJ2-7; 12 bases align to TRBD2. This CDR3 has 17 residues. Unmatched junction bases numbered 8, after V lost 1 base and J lost 4 bases. Germline V gene sequence: CDR1 SGHVS, CDR2 FNYEAQ. The CDR3 region has the DNA TGTGCCAGCAGCTTAGAGCTAGCGGGAGGGAACTTTTACGAGCAGTACTTC. This codes for CASSLELAGGNFYEQYF.

This chain uses TRBV7-2 with TRBJ1-5; D not certain. The ends were cut back, 1 base at V and 4 bases at J, with 11 bases in the middle. CDR1 and CDR2 from the germline V gene are SGHTA and FQGNSA. The CDR3 spans 15 residues. CDR3 residues: CASSLGLRRNQPQHF. The CDR3 DNA follows: TGTGCCAGCAGCTTAGGATTGAGGAGGAATCAGCCCCAGCATTTT.